The 29 T cell receptor beta chains in this list originate from one sample, sequenced in a study of cytomegalovirus exposure and HLA in healthy donors. Vbeta (60) and Jbeta (13) primers were used in the PCR. Repertoires were generated with immunoSEQ multiplex PCR, while TCRdb's copy carries only in-frame clones and drops some. The sample holds approximately 150,000 clones; around three quarters are singletons and the top ten take about 1%. Sample: PBMCs. Source of these receptors: a middle-aged woman in good health and CMV-seronegative.

The chain links TRBV25-1 to TRBJ2-1, with a tentative D call TRBD2 (6 bases). V was shortened by 10 bases and J by 8 bases, with 12 bases between the two germline ends. This CDR3 is built from 11 residues. Germline V lookup: CDR1 MGHDK, CDR2 SYGVNS. CDR3 residues: CATGSGYEQFF. The DNA of the CDR3 is TGTGCCACCGGGAGCGGGTATGAGCAGTTCTTC.

The chain links TRBV9 to TRBJ2-1; perhaps TRBD1 as D (6 bases). The CDR3 has 15 residues. The germline CDR1 and CDR2 sequences are SGDLS and YYNGEE. Trimming left V 0 bases short and J 0 bases short, with 7 bases between. CDR3 sequence (DNA): TGTGCCAGCAGCGTAGCAGGGGACTCCTACAATGAGCAGTTCTTC. Its translation: CASSVAGDSYNEQFF.

This chain links TRBV30 with TRBJ2-7; TRBD2 matches at 12 bases. The CDR3 has 13 residues. V dropped 1 base and J dropped 7; count of bases not matched to a gene: 2. The V gene's germline CDR1 is GTSNPN and CDR2 SVGIG (reference sequence). CDR3 nucleotide sequence: TGTGCCTGGAGTGCCGGACTAGCGGGGGAGCAGTACTTC. This codes for CAWSAGLAGEQYF.

This chain links TRBV19 with TRBJ2-5; D is perhaps TRBD2 (5 bases). Germline values: CDR1 LNHDA, CDR2 SQIVND (reference sequence). CDR3 length equals 15 residues. V lost 5 bases and J lost 1, with 14 bases in between. The DNA of the CDR3 is TGTGCCAGTAGTCCCGGGAATGAGGGCCAAGAGACCCAGTACTTC. It yields the protein CASSPGNEGQETQYF.

For the CDR3, the DNA is TGTGCCAGCAGCTTAAGCGGGACGGGGGGACTGAACACTGAAGCTTTCTTT. Its translation: CASSLSGTGGLNTEAFF. V and J are TRBV7-3 and TRBJ1-1, with D perhaps matching TRBD1 (5 bases). Germline values: CDR1 SGHTA, CDR2 FQGTGA. The CDR3 has 17 residues. Trimming removed 1 base at V and 0 bases at J, with 15 bases between.

The V gene is TRBV6-6, the J gene TRBJ2-7, with TRBD1 identical over 7 bases. The V gene's germline CDR1 is MNHNY and CDR2 SVGAGI (reference sequence). V was pared by 6 bases and J by 3 bases, with 11 bases of the junction left unmatched. The CDR3 runs to 15 residues. CDR3 loop: CASRNRQGSLYEQYF. The CDR3 nucleotides read TGTGCCAGCAGAAATAGACAGGGATCTCTCTACGAGCAGTACTTC.

This chain uses TRBV5-6 with TRBJ2-1; perhaps TRBD1 as D (6 bases). Germline lookup yields CDR1 SGHDT and CDR2 YYEEEE. The V end was cut by 4 bases, the J end by 4 bases, with 18 bases between. This CDR3 region has 16 residues. The CDR3 here is CASSPNLAGDYNEQFF. DNA for the CDR3: TGTGCCAGCAGCCCAAACCTGGCAGGGGATTACAATGAGCAGTTCTTC. The full variable domain, rest sourced from reference TRBV5-6 and TRBJ2-1, is DAGVTQSPTHLIKTRGQQVTLRCSPKSGHDTVSWYQQALGQGPQFIFQYYEEEERQRGNFPDRFSGHQFPNYSSELNVNALLLGDSALYLCASSPNLAGDYNEQFFGPGTRLTVL.

The CDR3 DNA follows: TGTGCCAGCAGCGATCAGGGAGGGAGCGCTGAAGCTTTCTTT. Protein product: CASSDQGGSAEAFF. The chain is built from TRBV6-1 and TRBJ1-1, with D perhaps matching TRBD1 (5 bases). This CDR3 comprises 14 residues. Trimming pared 6 bases from V and 6 bases from J, leaving 17 bases between. The V gene's germline CDR1 is MNHNS and CDR2 SASEGT.

The chain recombines TRBV7-8 with TRBJ1-1; 9 nucleotides agree with TRBD1. Germline CDR1 and CDR2: SGHVS and FQNEAQ. J gave up 5 bases and V 5 bases, and 9 bases lay outside the gene matches. This CDR3 has 15 amino acids. The CDR3 DNA follows: TGTGCCAGCAGCCGGGACAGGGCGGCCAAAACTGAAGCTTTCTTT. Residues: CASSRDRAAKTEAFF.

The gene calls are TRBV9 and TRBJ2-1, with TRBD2 identical over 10 bases. V dropped 4 bases and J dropped 7; count of bases not matched to a gene: 2. The CDR3 has 13 amino acids. Germline-derived CDR1 and CDR2 are SGDLS and YYNGEE. The CDR3 DNA reads TGTGCCAGCAGCCCTAGCGGGGGAAATGAGCAGTTCTTC. Protein sequence: CASSPSGGNEQFF.

V gene TRBV27 combines with J gene TRBJ2-7, with D maybe TRBD2 (6 bases). Germline CDR1 is MNHEY and CDR2 is SMNVEV (reference sequence). The CDR3 is made up of 15 amino acids. The ends were cut back, 5 bases at V and 4 bases at J, with 18 bases in the middle. In DNA form, the CDR3 reads TGTGCCAGCAGTCCTAGGGACTCCTCCTATTACGAGCAGTACTTC. It encodes CASSPRDSSYYEQYF.

This sequence joins TRBV2 and TRBJ2-3; perhaps TRBD1 as D (6 bases). V shed 5 bases and J shed 2 bases, with 14 bases lying between them. The CDR3 consists of 15 residues. Germline assignment: CDR1 SNHLY and CDR2 FYNNEI. The DNA for the CDR3 is TGTGCCAGCAGTCCCACCACAGGGAACACAGATACGCAGTATTTT. It codes for CASSPTTGNTDTQYF.

This rearrangement joins TRBV27 to TRBJ2-6, with D possibly being TRBD2 (6 bases). V lost 1 base, J lost 2 bases, and 6 bases lay in between. The length of the CDR3 is 15 residues. Germline V gene data show CDR1 as MNHEY and CDR2 as SMNVEV (reference sequence). The CDR3 sequence is CASSLWGAGANVLTF. In DNA, the CDR3 is TGTGCCAGCAGTTTATGGGGGGCTGGGGCCAACGTCCTGACTTTC.

The rearrangement joins TRBV7-9 to TRBJ2-7, with D perhaps TRBD2 (7 bases). The V end was cut by 5 bases, the J end by 1 base, with 15 bases between. CDR3 length equals 15 residues. Germline V gene data show CDR1 as SEHNR and CDR2 as FQNEAQ (reference sequence). CDR3 loop: CASSPPGEGSYEQYF. For the CDR3, the DNA is TGTGCCAGCAGCCCCCCAGGGGAGGGTTCCTACGAGCAGTACTTC.

This chain joins TRBV6-5 and TRBJ2-1; no definite D call. CDR3 length: 13 amino acids. Looked up from germline, CDR1 is MNHEY and CDR2 is SVGAGI. V lost 6 bases and J 3 bases, leaving 9 bases between the germline ends. The CDR3 DNA sequence: TGTGCCAGCAGGGCCTCTTACTACAATGAGCAGTTCTTC. Translated: CASRASYYNEQFF.

This clone appeared once. The V and J genes are TRBV5-1 and TRBJ2-1; 7 positions match TRBD2. The CDR3 has 15 amino acids. V lost 2 bases, J lost 9 bases, and 11 bases stayed unmatched. Germline lookup yields CDR1 SGHRS and CDR2 YFSETQ. In DNA, the CDR3 is TGCGCCAGCAGCTTTATGGGCGGGAGTGGCATTGAGCAGTTCTTC. Protein sequence: CASSFMGGSGIEQFF.

The V and J genes are TRBV29-1 and TRBJ1-2; D perhaps matches TRBD1 (6 bases). The CDR3 runs to 11 residues. Trimming stripped 4 bases from V and 8 bases from J, with 11 bases between. Germline-derived CDR1 and CDR2 are SQVTM and ANQGSEA. In DNA, the CDR3 is TGCAGCGTTGCACAGGGATTAGGCTACACCTTC. Its protein is CSVAQGLGYTF.

This clone has just a few counts. This chain joins TRBV21-1 and TRBJ1-2; the table's D gene call, TRBD1, was not cross checked with the DNA. TRBV21-1 is a known pseudogene. The CDR3 runs to 15 residues. This CDR3 reads CASSCSKYTNYGYTF. The CDR3, as DNA: TGTGCCAGCAGCTGCTCCAAATACACTAACTATGGCTACACCTTC.

The chain has TRBV11-2 and TRBJ1-1; D possibly corresponds to TRBD1 (5 bases). The CDR3 has 16 amino acids. Germline CDR1 and CDR2: SGHAT and FQNNGV. Trimming removed 5 bases from V and 4 bases from J, with 20 bases in between. The CDR3 sequence is CASSLPFVGRGTEAFF. DNA for the CDR3: TGTGCCAGCAGCCTTCCGTTTGTGGGGCGCGGCACTGAAGCTTTCTTT.

The rearrangement uses TRBV6-6 and TRBJ2-1; D gene uncertain. V was clipped by 6 bases and J by 10 bases, with 10 bases between them. Germline lookup yields CDR1 MNHNY and CDR2 SVGAGI (reference sequence). There are 11 residues in the CDR3. Here the CDR3 DNA reads TGTGCCAGCAGCCACCCCCGGGAGCAGTTCTTC. This translates into CASSHPREQFF.

The DNA for the CDR3 is TGTGCCAGTAGTCGATGGTCCTTAGCAAATCAGCCCCAGCATTTT. It yields the protein CASSRWSLANQPQHF. The rearrangement joins TRBV19 to TRBJ1-5; D ambiguous. Trimming took 5 bases from V and 4 from J, leaving 15 bases between them. Germline assignment: CDR1 LNHDA and CDR2 SQIVND (reference sequence). The CDR3 runs to 15 residues.

The chain employs TRBV6-6 and TRBJ2-1; 10 bases are shared with TRBD1. The junction had 6 bases not matched to a gene; V was cut back by 5 bases and J by 5 bases. This CDR3 region has 15 residues. Germline V gene sequence: CDR1 MNHNY, CDR2 SVGAGI (reference sequence). The CDR3: CASSPRDRGHNEQFF. In nucleotides, the CDR3 is TGTGCCAGCAGTCCTAGGGACAGGGGCCACAATGAGCAGTTCTTC.

V gene TRBV28 combines with J gene TRBJ2-7, with D perhaps TRBD1 (6 bases). Trimming cost V 3 bases and J 1 base, with 13 bases left between them. The CDR3 has 15 residues. The V gene's germline CDR1 is MDHEN and CDR2 SYDVKM. CDR3 sequence reads: CASSLDGTPSYEQYF. CDR3 coding DNA: TGTGCCAGCAGTTTGGACGGGACACCTTCCTACGAGCAGTACTTC.

The rearrangement links TRBV29-1 to TRBJ2-1, with TRBD2 matching 15 bases. The CDR3 covers 16 residues. V shed 0 bases and J 7 bases; nucleotides not matched to a gene: 4. CDR1 is SQVTM, CDR2 ANQGSEA, per germline. The CDR3 spells CSVEEGTSGRRNEQFF. CDR3 nucleotide sequence: TGCAGCGTTGAAGAGGGGACTAGCGGGAGGAGAAATGAGCAGTTCTTC.

The chain employs TRBV18 and TRBJ1-3; 7 bases map to TRBD1. Trimming cost V 2 bases and J 0 bases; bases outside gene matches: 4. Germline V CDR1 and CDR2: KGHSH, LQKENI. There are 16 residues in the CDR3. The CDR3 loop is CASSPGQANSGNTIYF. The DNA for the CDR3 is TGTGCCAGCTCACCAGGACAGGCGAACTCTGGAAACACCATATATTTT.

The rearrangement links TRBV5-1 to TRBJ1-1, with 7 bases aligning to TRBD1. V was pared by 3 bases and J by 1 base, with 9 bases of the junction left unmatched. The CDR3 consists of 16 residues. From germline, CDR1 is SGHRS and CDR2 YFSETQ. DNA for the CDR3: TGCGCCAGCAGCTCCCTTACCGGGACAGAGAACACTGAAGCTTTCTTT. Translated: CASSSLTGTENTEAFF.

About this clone: The germline gene is not matched at one end of the junction; a read error may be the cause. V and J are TRBV29-1 and TRBJ2-1; D gene unclear. Germline-derived CDR1 and CDR2 are SQVTM and ANQGSEA. The CDR3 is 15 amino acids. CDR3 protein: CSVEGSSGSGDEQFF. The CDR3 DNA reads TGCAGCGTCGAAGGATCATCCGGCTCAGGTGATGAGCAGTTCTTC.

The CDR3 region has the DNA TGCGCCAGCAGCCCTGGGGACGGGCCAGGGGAGACCCAGCATTTT. Its translation: CASSPGDGPGETQHF. V is TRBV5-1 and J is TRBJ1-5; tentatively, D is TRBD1 (6 bases). Germline V lookup: CDR1 SGHRS, CDR2 YFSETQ. This CDR3 has 15 residues. The ends were cut back, 4 bases at V and 11 bases at J, with 22 bases in the middle.

The chain recombines TRBV29-1 with TRBJ2-2, with TRBD1 as a possible D gene (5 bases). This CDR3 has 13 residues. Trimming took off 3 bases at V and 5 bases at J, with 10 bases between the two ends. Per germline, CDR1 SQVTM and CDR2 ANQGSEA. The DNA for the CDR3 is TGCAGCGTTGAGGGGAAGGGGACCGGGGAGCTGTTTTTT. It is translated as CSVEGKGTGELFF.